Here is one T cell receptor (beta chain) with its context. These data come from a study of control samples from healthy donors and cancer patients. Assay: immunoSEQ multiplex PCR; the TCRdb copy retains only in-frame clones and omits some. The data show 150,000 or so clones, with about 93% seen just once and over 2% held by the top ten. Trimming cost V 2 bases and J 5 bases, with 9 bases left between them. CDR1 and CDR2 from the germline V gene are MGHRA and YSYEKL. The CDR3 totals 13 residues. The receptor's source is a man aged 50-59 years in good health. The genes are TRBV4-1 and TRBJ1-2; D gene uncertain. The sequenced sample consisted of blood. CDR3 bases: TGCGCCAGCAGCCAAAAAGATATGTATGGCTACACCTTC. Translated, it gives CASSQKDMYGYTF.